The 20 T cell receptor beta chains listed next were all sequenced from one sample in a study of CD8+ T cells in alopecia areata. The treatment: oral pan-JAK inhibitor, 5-10 mg twice daily. RNA, once extracted, was reverse transcribed into cDNA for use as the sequencing template. Here immunoSEQ multiplex PCR was the method, and the copy in TCRdb shows in-frame clones only, minus some. The sample lists about 110,000 clones; under 60% were seen once. The sample in question was CD8+ T cells sorted from blood, obtained at week 24, from a patient treated with tofacitinib. Every receptor here comes from a human donor with alopecia areata.

This chain joins TRBV13 and TRBJ2-5; 9 nucleotides agree with TRBD1. The trim removed 5 bases at V and 5 bases at J, leaving 9 bases unmatched. This CDR3 region has 15 residues. CDR1 PRHDT and CDR2 FYEKMQ come from the germline V gene (reference sequence). For the CDR3, the DNA is TGTGCCAGCAGCCCAGGGACAGGGTTGGGCGAGACCCAGTACTTC. Its translation: CASSPGTGLGETQYF.

This chain joins TRBV5-6 and TRBJ1-2, with D possibly matching TRBD1 (6 bases). The CDR3 spans 15 residues. The V end lost 1 base, the J end lost 4 bases, and 14 bases lay between the germline ends. CDR1 is SGHDT, CDR2 YYEEEE, per germline. This CDR3 is CASSLFADSVYGYTF. The CDR3 DNA sequence: TGTGCCAGCAGCTTGTTTGCGGACAGTGTCTATGGCTACACCTTC. Using reference TRBV5-6 and TRBJ1-2 for the parts outside the CDR3, the full variable domain is DAGVTQSPTHLIKTRGQQVTLRCSPKSGHDTVSWYQQALGQGPQFIFQYYEEEERQRGNFPDRFSGHQFPNYSSELNVNALLLGDSALYLCASSLFADSVYGYTFGSGTRLTVV.

The chain is built from TRBV5-1 and TRBJ2-3; the D gene is possibly TRBD1 (6 bases). This CDR3 region has 16 residues. The germline V gene encodes CDR1 SGHRS and CDR2 YFSETQ. Deletions cut 0 bases from V and 1 base from J, with 12 bases between. The CDR3, as DNA: TGCGCCAGCAGCTTGGGGACAGATATCCGCACAGATACGCAGTATTTT. Its protein is CASSLGTDIRTDTQYF.

This clone was seen more than once but under ten times. The chain is built from TRBV7-2 and TRBJ1-5, with D possibly matching TRBD1 (5 bases). The V gene's germline CDR1 is SGHTA and CDR2 FQGNSA. The CDR3 runs to 16 residues. Trimming shortened V by 3 bases and J by 0 bases, and 12 bases separated the two germline ends. The CDR3 DNA reads TGTGCCAGCAGCTTTGGGGCAGGGAGTAGCAATCAGCCCCAGCATTTT. It yields the protein CASSFGAGSSNQPQHF.

This clone has only one observation. The V and J genes are TRBV5-4 and TRBJ1-2; D is uncertain. This CDR3 is built from 14 residues. Deletions cut 3 bases from V and 3 bases from J, with 12 bases between. The germline V gene encodes CDR1 SGHNT and CDR2 YYREEE (reference sequence). CDR3 sequence (DNA): TGTGCCAGCAGCTCCTTGTACAGCGACTATGGCTACACCTTC. This translates into CASSSLYSDYGYTF.

This CDR3 is CASSHRQGTEQYF. Here the CDR3 DNA reads TGCGCCAGCAGCCATCGACAGGGGACCGAGCAGTACTTC. The chain links TRBV4-3 to TRBJ2-7; 8 positions agree with TRBD1. The CDR3 covers 13 residues. J was trimmed by 6 bases and V by 3 bases; bases with no gene match: 4. In germline, CDR1 is LGHNA, CDR2 YSLEER.

The DNA of the CDR3 is TGTGCCAGCAGTCCTACTTTGCCGGGATTGTTACCCCAGCATTTT. Amino acid sequence: CASSPTLPGLLPQHF. The chain uses TRBV27 and TRBJ1-5; D gene uncertain. CDR3 length: 15 amino acids. The germline V gene encodes CDR1 MNHEY and CDR2 SMNVEV (reference sequence). V dropped 5 bases and J dropped 10 bases, with 21 bases sitting between them.

This clone has a handful of counts. The chain has TRBV7-8 and TRBJ1-5, with D unresolved. Germline values: CDR1 SGHVS, CDR2 FQNEAQ. The ends were cut back, 1 base at V and 8 bases at J, with 15 bases in the middle. The CDR3 has 15 residues. As DNA, the CDR3 is TGTGCCAGCAGCTTAGATATTATGGGTATGGAGCCCCAGCATTTT. It codes for CASSLDIMGMEPQHF.

The chain combines TRBV2 with TRBJ1-2; D is uncertain. Trimming took off 10 bases at V and 4 bases at J, with 22 bases between the two ends. This CDR3 is 15 amino acids long. The V gene's germline CDR1 is SNHLY and CDR2 FYNNEI. The CDR3 nucleotides are TGTGCCATCATCCCAGCGGGCCTGACGAGCTATGGCTACACCTTC. Its protein is CAIIPAGLTSYGYTF. Drawing the rest from reference TRBV2 and TRBJ1-2, the complete variable domain is EPEVTQTPSHQVTQMGQEVILRCVPISNHLYFYWYRQILGQKVEFLVSFYNNEISEKSEIFDDQFSVERPDGSNFTLKIRSTKLEDSAMYFCAIIPAGLTSYGYTFGSGTRLTVV.

With respect to this clone: A read error is the likely source, as a far larger clone sits one nucleotide away. Other nucleotide sequences from this sample produce the same CDR3. This rearrangement joins TRBV7-7 to TRBJ2-2; D is ambiguous. Germline V CDR1 and CDR2: SSHAT, FNYEAQ (reference sequence). There are 14 residues in the CDR3. CDR3 protein: CASSLRASAGELFF. The DNA for the CDR3 is TGTGCTAGCAGCTTACGGGCGAGCGCCGGGGAGCTGTTTTTT.

The chain has TRBV7-8 and TRBJ2-7; D gene ambiguous. CDR1 and CDR2 (germline): SGHVS, FQNEAQ. The CDR3 runs 12 residues. Trimming shortened V by 0 bases and J by 5 bases, and 5 bases separated the two germline ends. DNA of the CDR3: TGTGCCAGCAGCTTAGCCCGGGACGAGCAGTACTTC. As protein: CASSLARDEQYF.

V is TRBV29-1 and J is TRBJ1-2, with no clear D. The germline V gene has CDR1 SQVTM and CDR2 ANQGSEA. Between the trimmed V and J ends, which lost 2 bases and 7 bases, there was a span of 14 bases. CDR3 length: 13 amino acids. CDR3 in amino acids: CSVESGHPFGYTF. For the CDR3, the DNA is TGCAGCGTTGAAAGTGGTCACCCTTTTGGCTACACCTTC.

The V call is TRBV19, the J call TRBJ2-3, with 8 bases that match TRBD1. Unmatched junction bases numbered 7, after V lost 3 bases and J lost 2 bases. The CDR3 contains 16 residues. Germline assignment: CDR1 LNHDA and CDR2 SQIVND (reference sequence). The CDR3: CASSMETTGVTDTQYF. As DNA, the CDR3 is TGTGCCAGTAGTATGGAGACGACAGGGGTCACAGATACGCAGTATTTT.

The V call is TRBV18, the J call TRBJ2-7; D tentatively reads TRBD1 or TRBD2 (5 bases each). The length of the CDR3 is 14 residues. In germline, CDR1 is KGHSH, CDR2 LQKENI. The germline V and J ends were trimmed by 3 bases and 3 bases, with 12 bases remaining between them. The chain's CDR3 is CASSPYRDDYEQYF. CDR3 DNA: TGTGCCAGCTCACCCTACCGGGACGACTACGAGCAGTACTTC.

The rearrangement links TRBV10-3 to TRBJ1-1; D perhaps matches TRBD1 (5 bases). The V and J ends lost 3 bases and 3 bases respectively, with 11 bases between them. Looked up from germline, CDR1 is ENHRY and CDR2 is SYGVKD. This CDR3 is built from 14 residues. CDR3 sequence: CAISDPTGDTEAFF. CDR3 bases: TGTGCCATCAGTGATCCGACGGGGGACACTGAAGCTTTCTTT.

This clone was seen only a few times. The V and J genes are TRBV10-3 and TRBJ1-6; 10 positions agree with TRBD1. V was clipped by 2 bases and J by 7 bases; unmatched bases: 11. The germline gives CDR1 ENHRY, CDR2 SYGVKD. CDR3 length: 18 residues. Here the CDR3 DNA reads TGTGCCATCAGTGAGGCCCGGACAGGGGGGCTGGAAAATTCACCCCTCCACTTT. It codes for CAISEARTGGLENSPLHF.

The V and J genes are TRBV27 and TRBJ2-7; 12 bases are shared with TRBD1. V lost 7 bases and J lost 4; bases outside the gene matches: 5. The germline V gene has CDR1 MNHEY and CDR2 SMNVEV (reference sequence). The CDR3 spans 14 residues. This CDR3 is CASTGTGGAYEQYF. The CDR3 bases are TGTGCCAGCACCGGGACAGGGGGCGCGTACGAGCAGTACTTC.

V gene TRBV2 combines with J gene TRBJ2-5; D not certain. Germline V gives CDR1 SNHLY, CDR2 FYNNEI. The V and J ends lost 4 bases and 3 bases respectively, with 12 bases between them. The CDR3 has 14 amino acids. The chain's CDR3 is CASSVLVIEETQYF. In DNA, the CDR3 is TGTGCCAGCAGTGTCCTAGTGATAGAAGAGACCCAGTACTTC. The variable domain in full, completed from reference TRBV2 and TRBJ2-5, reads EPEVTQTPSHQVTQMGQEVILRCVPISNHLYFYWYRQILGQKVEFLVSFYNNEISEKSEIFDDQFSVERPDGSNFTLKIRSTKLEDSAMYFCASSVLVIEETQYFGPGTRLLVL.

This clone appeared once. The chain couples TRBV27 to TRBJ1-6, with 7 bases matching TRBD1. CDR1 is MNHEY, CDR2 SMNVEV, per germline (reference sequence). Unmatched junction bases numbered 9, after V lost 6 bases and J lost 10 bases. CDR3 size: 14 residues. CDR3 coding DNA: TGTGCCAGCAGACCGACAGGGATAGGGTCACCCCTCCACTTT. Its protein product is CASRPTGIGSPLHF.

This clone has just a few counts. The chain uses TRBV29-1 and TRBJ2-3, with 7 bases aligning to TRBD2. With 3 bases clipped from V and 0 bases from J, the junction kept 3 bases outside the gene matches. This CDR3 is built from 14 residues. Germline CDR1 reads SQVTM; CDR2 reads ANQGSEA. The chain's CDR3 is CSVEGRGSTDTQYF. Written as DNA, the CDR3 is TGCAGCGTTGAGGGGCGGGGGAGCACAGATACGCAGTATTTT.